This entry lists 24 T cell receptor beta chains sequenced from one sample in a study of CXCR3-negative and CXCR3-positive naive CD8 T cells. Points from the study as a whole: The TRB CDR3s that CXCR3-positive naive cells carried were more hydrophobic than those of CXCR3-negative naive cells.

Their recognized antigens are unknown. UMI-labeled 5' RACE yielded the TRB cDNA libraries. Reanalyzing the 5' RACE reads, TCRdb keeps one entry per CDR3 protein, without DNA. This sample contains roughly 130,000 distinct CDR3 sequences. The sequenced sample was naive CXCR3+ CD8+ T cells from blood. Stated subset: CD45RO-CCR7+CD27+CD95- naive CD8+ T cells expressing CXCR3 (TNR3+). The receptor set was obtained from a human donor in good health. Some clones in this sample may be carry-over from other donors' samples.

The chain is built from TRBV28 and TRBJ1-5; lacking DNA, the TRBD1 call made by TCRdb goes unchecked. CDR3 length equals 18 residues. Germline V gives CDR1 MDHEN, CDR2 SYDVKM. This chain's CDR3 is CASSSSRVRQGAFQPQHF.

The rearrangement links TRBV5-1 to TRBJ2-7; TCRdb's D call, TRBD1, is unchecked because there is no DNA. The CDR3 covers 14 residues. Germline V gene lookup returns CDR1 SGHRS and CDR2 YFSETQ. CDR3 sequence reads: CASRPIGIPYEQYF.

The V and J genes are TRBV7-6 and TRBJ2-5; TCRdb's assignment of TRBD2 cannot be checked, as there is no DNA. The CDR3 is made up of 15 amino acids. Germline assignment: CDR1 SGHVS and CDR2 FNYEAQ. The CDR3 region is CASSFQIAGGETQYF.

The CDR3: CASRGYRGKNEQYF. The chain employs TRBV28 and TRBJ2-7; TCRdb names TRBD1, which stays unverified in the absence of DNA. The CDR3 sequence is 14 residues long. Germline V gene data show CDR1 as MDHEN and CDR2 as SYDVKM.

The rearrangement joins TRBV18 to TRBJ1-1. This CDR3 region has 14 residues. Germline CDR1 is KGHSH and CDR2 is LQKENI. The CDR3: CASSPSNRRTEAFF.

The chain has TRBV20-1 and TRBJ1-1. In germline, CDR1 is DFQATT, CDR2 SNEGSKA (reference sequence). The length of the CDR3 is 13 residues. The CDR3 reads CSARPRLNTEAFF.

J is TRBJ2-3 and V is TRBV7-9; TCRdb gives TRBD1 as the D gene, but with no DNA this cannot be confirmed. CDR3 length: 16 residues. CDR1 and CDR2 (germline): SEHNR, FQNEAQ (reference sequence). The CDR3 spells CASSPKDRPVTDTQYF.

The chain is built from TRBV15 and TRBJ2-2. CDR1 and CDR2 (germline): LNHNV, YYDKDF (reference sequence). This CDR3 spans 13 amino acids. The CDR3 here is CATSRGTPGELFF.

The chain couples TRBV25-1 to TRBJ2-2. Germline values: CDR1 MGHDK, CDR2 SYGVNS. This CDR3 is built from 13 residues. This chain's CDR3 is CASSEYNRGELFF.

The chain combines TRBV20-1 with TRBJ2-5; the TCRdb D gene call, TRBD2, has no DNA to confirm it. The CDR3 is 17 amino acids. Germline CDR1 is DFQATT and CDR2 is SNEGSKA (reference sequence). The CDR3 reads CSARDNRLAGGQETQYF.

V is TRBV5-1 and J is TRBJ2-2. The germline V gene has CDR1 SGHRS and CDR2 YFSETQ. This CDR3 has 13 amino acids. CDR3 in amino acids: CASSLVSPGELFF. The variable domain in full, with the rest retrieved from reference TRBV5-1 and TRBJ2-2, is KAGVTQTPRYLIKTRGQQVTLSCSPISGHRSVSWYQQTPGQGLQFLFEYFSETQRNKGNFPGRFSGRQFSNSRSEMNVSTLELGDSALYLCASSLVSPGELFFGEGSRLTVL.

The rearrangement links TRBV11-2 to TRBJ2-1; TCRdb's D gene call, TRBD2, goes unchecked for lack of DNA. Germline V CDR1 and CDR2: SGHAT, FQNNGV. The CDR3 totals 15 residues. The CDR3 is CASSGEGSSEDEQFF.

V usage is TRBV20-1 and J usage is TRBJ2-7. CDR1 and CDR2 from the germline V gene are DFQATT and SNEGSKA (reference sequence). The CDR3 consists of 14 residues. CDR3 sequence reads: CSARDESSSYEQYF.

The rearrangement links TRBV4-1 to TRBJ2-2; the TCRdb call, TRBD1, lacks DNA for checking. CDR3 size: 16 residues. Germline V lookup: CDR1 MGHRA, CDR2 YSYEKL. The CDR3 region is CASSPLGGRNTGELFF.

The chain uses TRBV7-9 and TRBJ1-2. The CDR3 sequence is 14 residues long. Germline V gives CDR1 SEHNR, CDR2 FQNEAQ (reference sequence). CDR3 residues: CASNGEFPDYGYTF.

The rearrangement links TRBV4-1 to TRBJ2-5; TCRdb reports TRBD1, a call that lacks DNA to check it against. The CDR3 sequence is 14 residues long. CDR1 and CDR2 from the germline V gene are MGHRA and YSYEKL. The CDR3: CASSQVTGLETQYF.

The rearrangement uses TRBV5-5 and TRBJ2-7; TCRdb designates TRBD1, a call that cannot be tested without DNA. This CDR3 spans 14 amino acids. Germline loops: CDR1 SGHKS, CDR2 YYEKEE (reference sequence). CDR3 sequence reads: CASRLGAGPYEQYF.

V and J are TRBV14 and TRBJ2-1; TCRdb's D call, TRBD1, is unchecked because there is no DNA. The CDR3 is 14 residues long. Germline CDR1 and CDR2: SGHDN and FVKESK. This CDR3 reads CASSQIQGRAEQFF.

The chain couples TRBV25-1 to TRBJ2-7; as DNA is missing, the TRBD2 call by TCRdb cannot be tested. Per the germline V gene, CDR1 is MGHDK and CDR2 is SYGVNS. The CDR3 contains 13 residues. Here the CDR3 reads CASSPPGRYEQYF.

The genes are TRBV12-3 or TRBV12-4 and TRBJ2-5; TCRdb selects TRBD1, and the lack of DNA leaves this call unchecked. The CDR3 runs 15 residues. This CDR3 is CASLLRDSAQETQYF.

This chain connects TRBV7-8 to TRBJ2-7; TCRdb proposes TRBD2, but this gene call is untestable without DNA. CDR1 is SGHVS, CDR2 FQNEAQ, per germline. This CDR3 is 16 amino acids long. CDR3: CASSLALYSGAYEQYF.

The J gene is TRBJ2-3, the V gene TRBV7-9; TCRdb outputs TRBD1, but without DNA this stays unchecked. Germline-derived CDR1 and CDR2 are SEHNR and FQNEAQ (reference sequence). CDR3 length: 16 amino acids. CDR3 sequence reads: CASSSTEDRGRDTQYF.

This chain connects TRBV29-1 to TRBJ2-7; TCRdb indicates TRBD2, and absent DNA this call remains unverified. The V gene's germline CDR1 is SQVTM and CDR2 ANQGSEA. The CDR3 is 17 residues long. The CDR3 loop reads CSVEVSAKTSPFYEQYF.

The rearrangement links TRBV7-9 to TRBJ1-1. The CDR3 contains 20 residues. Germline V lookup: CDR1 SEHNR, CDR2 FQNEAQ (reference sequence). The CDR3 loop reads CASSLSTRGRSPFENTEAFF.